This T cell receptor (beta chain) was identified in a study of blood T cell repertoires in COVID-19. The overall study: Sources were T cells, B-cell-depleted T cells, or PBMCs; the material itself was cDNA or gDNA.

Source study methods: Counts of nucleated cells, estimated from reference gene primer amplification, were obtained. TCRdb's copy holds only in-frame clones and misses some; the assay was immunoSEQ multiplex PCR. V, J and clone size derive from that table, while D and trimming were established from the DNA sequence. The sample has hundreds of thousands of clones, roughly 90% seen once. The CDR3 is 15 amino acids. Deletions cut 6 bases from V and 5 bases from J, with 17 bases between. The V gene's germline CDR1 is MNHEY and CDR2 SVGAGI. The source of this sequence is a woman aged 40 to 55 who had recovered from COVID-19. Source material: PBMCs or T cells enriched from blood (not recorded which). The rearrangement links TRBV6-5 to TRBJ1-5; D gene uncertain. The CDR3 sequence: CASSPIWGVDQPQHF. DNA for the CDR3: TGTGCCAGCAGCCCAATCTGGGGAGTCGATCAGCCCCAGCATTTT.